Below are 12 T cell receptor beta chains sequenced from a single sample in a study of cytomegalovirus exposure and HLA in healthy donors. Produced via immunoSEQ multiplex PCR; TCRdb's table is partial and in-frame only. The data hold about 280,000 clones, with over 75% observed a single time. Input material: PBMCs. The receptors come from a woman between 18 and 29 years old in good health and CMV-seronegative.

This clone was seen more than once but under ten times. The chain couples TRBV6-6 to TRBJ1-1, with D perhaps matching TRBD1 (5 bases). This CDR3 spans 14 amino acids. V lost 5 bases and J lost 0, with 10 bases in between. Germline CDR1 reads MNHNY; CDR2 reads SVGAGI (reference sequence). In DNA, the CDR3 is TGTGCCAGCAGTCGTGGGGGGATGAACACTGAAGCTTTCTTT. It translates to CASSRGGMNTEAFF.

The chain links TRBV6-6 to TRBJ1-3; D unresolved. Germline CDR1 is MNHNY and CDR2 is SVGAGI (reference sequence). CDR3 size: 16 residues. V dropped 6 bases and J dropped 0 bases, with 15 bases sitting between them. The CDR3 loop is CASSYPAEVSGNTIYF. Written as DNA, the CDR3 is TGTGCCAGCAGCTACCCCGCAGAAGTCTCTGGAAACACCATATATTTT.

The V and J genes are TRBV27 and TRBJ1-4; 9 nucleotides match TRBD1. This CDR3 has 14 amino acids. Trimming at V came to 5 bases and at J to 8 bases, leaving 6 bases not matched to a gene. The germline V gene encodes CDR1 MNHEY and CDR2 SMNVEV (reference sequence). The DNA of the CDR3 is TGTGCCAGCAGTCCTCCCGGGACAGGGGAAAAACTGTTTTTT. It is translated as CASSPPGTGEKLFF.

The rearrangement links TRBV9 to TRBJ2-7; the D gene is possibly TRBD2 (7 bases). Trimming removed 4 bases from V and 5 bases from J, with 19 bases in between. Germline CDR1 is SGDLS and CDR2 is YYNGEE. This CDR3 region has 15 residues. For the CDR3, the DNA is TGTGCCAGCAGCCCCCGTAGAGGGGAGGGGGACGAGCAGTACTTC. Translation gives CASSPRRGEGDEQYF.

The chain is built from TRBV28 and TRBJ2-3, with 7 nucleotides matching TRBD1. J lost 3 bases, V lost 6 bases, and 9 bases had no gene match. Germline loops: CDR1 MDHEN, CDR2 SYDVKM. This CDR3 spans 15 amino acids. The CDR3 reads CASRSQGIWTDTQYF. The CDR3 DNA reads as TGTGCCAGCAGGTCACAGGGGATTTGGACAGATACGCAGTATTTT.

V gene TRBV5-6 combines with J gene TRBJ2-7; TRBD1 agrees at 9 bases. Germline values: CDR1 SGHDT, CDR2 YYEEEE. CDR3 length: 14 residues. The V segment lost 2 bases and the J segment 2 bases; nucleotides outside the gene matches: 2. The CDR3 nucleotides read TGTGCCAGCAGCTTTTGGACAGGGGCCTACGAGCAGTACTTC. This sequence encodes CASSFWTGAYEQYF.

This chain's CDR3 is CASSPLTSGAQETQYF. In nucleotides, the CDR3 is TGTGCCAGCAGCCCCCTGACTAGCGGGGCACAAGAGACCCAGTACTTC. The chain recombines TRBV28 with TRBJ2-5; TRBD2 aligns across 11 bases. The CDR3 sequence is 16 residues long. The V segment lost 6 bases and the J segment 2 bases; nucleotides outside the gene matches: 8. Germline CDR1 is MDHEN and CDR2 is SYDVKM.

CDR3 residues: CASSQTIQREKDTQYF. The CDR3 coding sequence is TGCGCCAGCAGCCAAACAATCCAGCGGGAGAAGGATACGCAGTATTTT. The chain carries TRBV4-1 and TRBJ2-3; 8 bases are a match to TRBD2. Germline V gives CDR1 MGHRA, CDR2 YSYEKL. The V and J ends lost 2 bases and 6 bases, in that order; junction bases with no gene match: 10. This CDR3 is 16 amino acids long.

This chain connects TRBV10-3 to TRBJ2-7; 8 positions agree with TRBD1. CDR3 length: 16 amino acids. The V gene's germline CDR1 is ENHRY and CDR2 SYGVKD. The J segment lost 0 bases and the V segment lost 11 bases, leaving 15 bases of the junction unmatched. The CDR3 region is CAVAGGAGRTSYEQYF. The DNA for the CDR3 is TGTGCCGTAGCAGGGGGCGCAGGTCGTACCTCCTACGAGCAGTACTTC.

The chain links TRBV28 to TRBJ2-7, with 11 bases identical to TRBD2. J lost 7 bases, V lost 4 bases, and 3 bases had no gene match. This CDR3 region has 13 residues. Germline V gene sequence: CDR1 MDHEN, CDR2 SYDVKM. Here the CDR3 reads CASSYRLAGEQYF. Here the CDR3 DNA reads TGTGCCAGCAGTTATCGACTAGCGGGAGAGCAGTACTTC.

As regards this clone: Here the CDR3 omits its conserved ending phenylalanine or tryptophan, so a read error is the likely source. The DNA is omitted, as the CDR3 cannot be located on it reliably, and the CDR3 follows TCRdb's listing. The gene calls are TRBV12-1 and TRBJ2-3; the table gives TRBD2 as D, unverified against the DNA. TRBV12-1 is reported as a pseudogene. The CDR3 is 8 amino acids in total, end residues counted. The CDR3 protein is CASLTGGV.

The chain recombines TRBV28 with TRBJ2-7; TRBD1 matches at 9 bases. Per the germline V gene, CDR1 is MDHEN and CDR2 is SYDVKM. CDR3 length: 16 residues. V was clipped by 4 bases and J by 2 bases; unmatched bases: 9. The CDR3 region is CASSSPSGQGTYEQYF. The CDR3 DNA reads TGTGCCAGCAGTTCGCCCTCGGGACAGGGTACCTACGAGCAGTACTTC. Drawing the rest from reference TRBV28 and TRBJ2-7, the complete variable domain is DVKVTQSSRYLVKRTGEKVFLECVQDMDHENMFWYRQDPGLGLRLIYFSYDVKMKEKGDIPEGYSVSREKKERFSLILESASTNQTSMYLCASSSPSGQGTYEQYFGPGTRLTVT.